Listed here are 15 T cell receptor beta chains from one sample, sequenced in a study of T cell responses to AZD1222 COVID-19 vaccine. Assay used: immunoSEQ multiplex PCR; TCRdb lists only in-frame clones, some missing. This sample has under 95,000 clones, with roughly 90% found just once. The sequencing here drew on peripheral blood, taken 28 days after the second AZD1222 dose. All receptors come from an adult who received the AZD1222 COVID-19 vaccine.

The chain combines TRBV3-1 (or the pseudogene TRBV3-2) with TRBJ2-1; 10 bases fit TRBD2. Germline CDR1 reads LGHDT; CDR2 reads YNNKEL (reference sequence). The CDR3 loop spans 15 amino acids. With 4 bases clipped from V and 3 bases from J, the junction kept 3 bases outside the gene matches. The CDR3 region has the DNA TGTGCCAGCAGCCTAGCGGGAGGAAACTACAATGAGCAGTTCTTC. This gives the protein CASSLAGGNYNEQFF.

The chain combines TRBV6-5 with TRBJ2-1; 9 bases fit TRBD2. The CDR3 contains 15 residues. The trim removed 6 bases at V and 9 bases at J, leaving 12 bases unmatched. Per the germline V gene, CDR1 is MNHEY and CDR2 is SVGAGI. The CDR3 region is CASRTGTSFYGEQFF. The CDR3 nucleotides read TGTGCCAGCAGGACCGGGACTAGCTTTTATGGTGAGCAGTTCTTC.

The chain couples TRBV15 to TRBJ2-2; TRBD2 aligns across 10 bases. CDR3 size: 16 residues. The trim removed 1 base at V and 7 bases at J, leaving 6 bases unmatched. CDR1 and CDR2 from the germline V gene are LNHNV and YYDKDF (reference sequence). This CDR3 is CATSRGLAGVNGELFF. The CDR3 DNA reads as TGTGCCACCAGCAGAGGGCTAGCGGGAGTTAACGGGGAGCTGTTTTTT.

The chain joins TRBV6-2 or TRBV6-3 to TRBJ1-5; a weak D match, TRBD1 (5 bases). This CDR3 comprises 16 residues. Germline lookup yields CDR1 MNHEY and CDR2 SVGEGT. Trimming stripped 2 bases from V and 3 bases from J, with 14 bases between. The CDR3, as DNA: TGTGCCAGCAGTTACAGGTTTCGACAGCACAATCAGCCCCAGCATTTT. Its translation: CASSYRFRQHNQPQHF.

The chain recombines TRBV7-3 with TRBJ2-1; perhaps D is TRBD1 or TRBD2 (6 bases each). Germline assignment: CDR1 SGHTA and CDR2 FQGTGA. V dropped 5 bases and J dropped 3 bases, with 14 bases sitting between them. The CDR3 is made up of 15 amino acids. The CDR3 nucleotides read TGTGCCAGCAGCCCGAACGGGGGCCACTACAATGAGCAGTTCTTC. This sequence encodes CASSPNGGHYNEQFF.

The chain carries TRBV6-5 and TRBJ2-7; 12 nucleotides match TRBD1. The ends lost 6 bases at V and 5 bases at J; junction bases unmatched: 5. The CDR3 totals 14 residues. Germline V gene lookup returns CDR1 MNHEY and CDR2 SVGAGI. CDR3 nucleotide sequence: TGTGCCAGCAGGGCTGGGACAGGGGGCAACGAGCAGTACTTC. This translates into CASRAGTGGNEQYF.

This chain connects TRBV4-2 to TRBJ2-7; TRBD2 matches at 12 bases. CDR1 is LGHNA, CDR2 YNFKEQ, per germline. The V and J ends lost 0 bases and 0 bases, in that order; junction bases with no gene match: 12. CDR3 size: 20 residues. CDR3 DNA: TGTGCCAGCAGCCAAGACGGGACTAGCGGGTATAAAGGAGGCTCCTACGAGCAGTACTTC. The encoded protein is CASSQDGTSGYKGGSYEQYF.

This clone has more than one count but fewer than ten. The V and J genes are TRBV30 and TRBJ1-1; the D gene is possibly TRBD1 (5 bases). CDR1 GTSNPN and CDR2 SVGIG come from the germline V gene (reference sequence). V was cut by 4 bases and J by 0 bases, with 9 bases left in between. The CDR3 length is 13 residues. In DNA, the CDR3 is TGTGCCTGGACGGGGCGTATGAACACTGAAGCTTTCTTT. Protein sequence: CAWTGRMNTEAFF. Drawing the rest from reference TRBV30 and TRBJ1-1, the complete variable domain is SQTIHQWPATLVQPVGSPLSLECTVEGTSNPNLYWYRQAAGRGLQLLFYSVGIGQISSEVPQNLSASRPQDRQFILSSKKLLLSDSGFYLCAWTGRMNTEAFFGQGTRLTVV.

The chain joins TRBV19 to TRBJ2-5, with a tentative D call TRBD2 (5 bases). V was clipped by 8 bases and J by 5 bases, with 21 bases between them. The germline gives CDR1 LNHDA, CDR2 SQIVND (reference sequence). The CDR3 has 15 residues. In nucleotides, the CDR3 is TGTGCCAGTGCCGTTAGCGCTACATCGAGGGAGACCCAGTACTTC. The encoded protein is CASAVSATSRETQYF. Drawing the rest from reference TRBV19 and TRBJ2-5, the complete variable domain is DGGITQSPKYLFRKEGQNVTLSCEQNLNHDAMYWYRQDPGQGLRLIYYSQIVNDFQKGDIAEGYSVSREKKESFPLTVTSAQKNPTAFYLCASAVSATSRETQYFGPGTRLLVL.

The CDR3 nucleotides are TGTGCCAGCAGTTTACAGGGTGTCTATGGCTACACCTTC. Its translation: CASSLQGVYGYTF. The V gene is TRBV27, the J gene TRBJ1-2, with D maybe TRBD1 (5 bases). Germline V gives CDR1 MNHEY, CDR2 SMNVEV (reference sequence). Trimming cost V 2 bases and J 4 bases, with 8 bases left between them. The CDR3 has 13 residues.

The V and J genes are TRBV4-1 and TRBJ2-7; D may match TRBD1 or TRBD2 (5 bases each). Trimming pared 4 bases from V and 3 bases from J, leaving 10 bases between. Germline lookup yields CDR1 MGHRA and CDR2 YSYEKL. This CDR3 has 13 residues. The CDR3 loop is CASSPGTNYEQYF. The DNA for the CDR3 is TGCGCCAGCAGCCCAGGGACGAACTACGAGCAGTACTTC.

This clone occurred a few times. The J gene is TRBJ2-1, the V gene TRBV4-2; D unresolved. The CDR3 has 15 residues. V was pared by 3 bases and J by 0 bases, with 9 bases between. CDR1 and CDR2 (germline): LGHNA, YNFKEQ. The CDR3 sequence is CASSHKTGSYNEQFF. The CDR3 coding sequence is TGTGCCAGCAGCCATAAGACGGGCTCCTACAATGAGCAGTTCTTC.

This sequence joins TRBV29-1 and TRBJ1-2; 7 bases map to TRBD1. Germline loops: CDR1 SQVTM, CDR2 ANQGSEA. The CDR3 covers 11 residues. After removal of 6 bases from V and 4 bases from J, the junction contained 2 bases not matched to a gene. The CDR3 coding sequence is TGCAGCGTCCGGGACAGCTATGGCTACACCTTC. Its protein product is CSVRDSYGYTF.

The chain carries TRBV11-2 and TRBJ1-2; TRBD1 is a possible D gene (6 bases). This CDR3 comprises 14 residues. CDR1 and CDR2 from the germline V gene are SGHAT and FQNNGV. V gave up 6 bases and J gave up 8 bases, with 19 bases separating them. The CDR3 protein is CASRNTGGRFGYTF. The CDR3 DNA follows: TGTGCCAGCAGGAACACCGGGGGGCGATTCGGCTACACCTTC.

This chain links TRBV28 with TRBJ2-6; D is possibly TRBD1 or TRBD2 (5 bases each). The length of the CDR3 is 15 residues. Per the germline V gene, CDR1 is MDHEN and CDR2 is SYDVKM. The V end was cut by 9 bases, the J end by 4 bases, with 16 bases between. The CDR3 protein is CASKPAGTGANVLTF. The CDR3 nucleotides read TGTGCCAGTAAGCCCGCAGGGACCGGGGCCAACGTCCTGACTTTC.